The 3 T cell receptor beta chains below were found in one sample sequenced in a study of OX40 agonist ivuxolimab in advanced cancers. The table came from immunoSEQ multiplex PCR; TCRdb's copy has only in-frame clones and leaves some out. The top ten hold around 0.51% of the sample, which has approximately 74,000 clones, over 75% seen once. The sequences come from CD4+ or CD8+ T cells sorted from blood, collected in a trial of the OX40 agonist ivuxolimab. These receptors were collected from an adult with an advanced solid tumor such as melanoma, head and neck, liver or kidney cancer.

This chain joins TRBV5-4 and TRBJ2-7; D gene uncertain. CDR3 length: 13 residues. The germline V and J ends were trimmed by 0 bases and 5 bases, with 9 bases remaining between them. CDR1 SGHNT and CDR2 YYREEE come from the germline V gene (reference sequence). CDR3 nucleotide sequence: TGTGCCAGCAGCTTGGACACAGTTGACGAGCAGTACTTC. It specifies CASSLDTVDEQYF.

The chain couples TRBV19 to TRBJ2-7, with D maybe TRBD1 (5 bases). CDR3 length: 16 residues. V was shortened by 4 bases and J by 0 bases, with 16 bases between the two germline ends. Germline CDR1 reads LNHDA; CDR2 reads SQIVND (reference sequence). The CDR3 bases are TGTGCCAGTAGTACAGCATGGAGCGACAGCTCCTACGAGCAGTACTTC. Protein product: CASSTAWSDSSYEQYF.

The chain couples TRBV5-1 to TRBJ2-4; D is perhaps TRBD1 or TRBD2 (5 bases each). CDR1 SGHRS and CDR2 YFSETQ come from the germline V gene. V shed 4 bases and J shed 0 bases, with 20 bases lying between them. This CDR3 is 18 amino acids long. The CDR3 spells CASSLLEAKGRAKNIQYF. The CDR3 DNA reads as TGCGCCAGCAGCCTACTGGAGGCCAAGGGGCGAGCCAAAAACATTCAGTACTTC.